The next 29 T cell receptor beta chains were all read from a single sample in a study of blood T cell repertoires in COVID-19. Libraries were prepared by immunoSEQ multiplex PCR; TCRdb keeps only in-frame clonotypes and omits some of them. The top ten hold about 12% of the sample, which has approximately 440,000 clones, 88% seen once. Sequencing input: peripheral blood. The receptors come from a woman aged 50 to 60 with COVID-19, enrolled during active disease.

This rearrangement joins TRBV29-1 to TRBJ2-7; a possible D gene is TRBD1 (7 bases). Trimming removed 5 bases at V and 6 bases at J, with 11 bases between. This CDR3 comprises 11 residues. Looked up from germline, CDR1 is SQVTM and CDR2 is ANQGSEA. The CDR3 bases are TGCAGCGTTATCCAGGGGGGCGAGCAGTACTTC. This codes for CSVIQGGEQYF.

The CDR3 DNA reads as TGTGCCAGCAGCTATACTAGGGATGAGCAGTTCTTC. Encoded protein: CASSYTRDEQFF. V is TRBV6-2 or TRBV6-3 and J is TRBJ2-1; a possible D gene is TRBD2 (5 bases). The V gene lost 6 bases and the J gene lost 8 bases, with 11 bases spanning the gap. The CDR3 length is 12 residues. Germline lookup yields CDR1 MNHEY and CDR2 SVGEGT.

This rearrangement joins TRBV19 to TRBJ1-5; D possibly corresponds to TRBD1 (5 bases). The germline V gene encodes CDR1 LNHDA and CDR2 SQIVND (reference sequence). The CDR3 contains 13 residues. V lost 10 bases and J 0 bases, leaving 10 bases between the germline ends. In nucleotides, the CDR3 is TGTGCCACCAGACAGAATAGCAATCAGCCCCAGCATTTT. It translates to CATRQNSNQPQHF.

Worth noting for this clone: This same CDR3 is encoded by further DNA sequences in the sample. V gene TRBV11-1 combines with J gene TRBJ1-1; D not certain. Germline V gene lookup returns CDR1 SGHAT and CDR2 FQDESV (reference sequence). This CDR3 spans 13 amino acids. The V gene lost 3 bases and the J gene lost 0 bases, with 5 bases spanning the gap. The CDR3, as DNA: TGTGCCAGCAGCTTGGGAGTGAACACTGAAGCTTTCTTT. This translates into CASSLGVNTEAFF. The whole variable domain, filled in from reference TRBV11-1 and TRBJ1-1, reads EAEVAQSPRYKITEKSQAVAFWCDPISGHATLYWYRQILGQGPELLVQFQDESVVDDSQLPKDRFSAERLKGVDSTLKIQPAELGDSAMYLCASSLGVNTEAFFGQGTRLTVV.

The chain joins TRBV19 to TRBJ1-2, with 11 bases lining up with TRBD1. Germline assignment: CDR1 LNHDA and CDR2 SQIVND (reference sequence). The CDR3 loop spans 14 amino acids. V lost 5 bases, J lost 6 bases, and 5 bases stayed unmatched. This CDR3 reads CASSGGTGGDGYTF. The CDR3, as DNA: TGTGCCAGTAGTGGGGGGACAGGGGGAGATGGCTACACCTTC.

Written as DNA, the CDR3 is TGTGCCACCAGCACCGGGGGACAGGGGTACGAGCAGTACTTC. As protein: CATSTGGQGYEQYF. The V gene is TRBV15, the J gene TRBJ2-7, with 10 bases fitting TRBD1. The trim removed 4 bases at V and 4 bases at J, leaving 4 bases unmatched. Germline V gene data show CDR1 as LNHNV and CDR2 as YYDKDF (reference sequence). CDR3 length equals 14 residues.

V usage is TRBV25-1 and J usage is TRBJ2-7; 7 bases agree with TRBD1. V dropped 4 bases and J dropped 5; count of bases not matched to a gene: 5. The length of the CDR3 is 13 residues. Per germline, CDR1 MGHDK and CDR2 SYGVNS. This CDR3 is CASSVWTGNEQYF. In nucleotides, the CDR3 is TGTGCCAGCAGTGTTTGGACAGGTAACGAGCAGTACTTC.

V usage is TRBV7-2 and J usage is TRBJ1-2; no firm D call. CDR3 length: 14 amino acids. The germline V gene has CDR1 SGHTA and CDR2 FQGNSA. V was clipped by 4 bases and J by 3 bases, with 12 bases between them. The chain's CDR3 is CASSSYLEDYGYTF. The CDR3 coding sequence is TGTGCCAGCAGCTCGTACCTGGAGGACTATGGCTACACCTTC.

The rearrangement uses TRBV19 and TRBJ2-3, with 7 bases lining up with TRBD2. The CDR3 is 15 amino acids. In germline, CDR1 is LNHDA, CDR2 SQIVND (reference sequence). Germline trimming cut 3 bases from V and 3 bases from J; bases unmatched to any gene: 6. This CDR3 reads CASSITREGTDTQYF. CDR3 nucleotides: TGTGCCAGTAGTATCACTAGGGAGGGAACAGATACGCAGTATTTT.

This clone was found once. The V and J genes are TRBV28 and TRBJ2-1, with TRBD2 matching over 10 bases. CDR3 length: 16 amino acids. In germline, CDR1 is MDHEN, CDR2 SYDVKM. Unmatched junction bases numbered 8, after V lost 5 bases and J lost 4 bases. CDR3 coding DNA: TGTGCCAGCAGTGATAGCGGGGGGCCTTTGTACAATGAGCAGTTCTTC. Its protein product is CASSDSGGPLYNEQFF.

The chain recombines TRBV7-8 with TRBJ2-3; the D gene is possibly TRBD1 (6 bases). CDR1 is SGHVS, CDR2 FQNEAQ, per germline. CDR3 length equals 14 residues. Trimming cost V 5 bases and J 2 bases, with 11 bases left between them. For the CDR3, the DNA is TGTGCCAGCAGCCTGAACAGGGCCACAGATACGCAGTATTTT. Translation: CASSLNRATDTQYF.

The rearrangement uses TRBV5-8 and TRBJ1-1; no clear D gene. CDR1 and CDR2 from the germline V gene are SGHTS and YDEGEE. V was cut by 0 bases and J by 6 bases, with 15 bases left in between. The CDR3 sequence is 15 residues long. The CDR3 loop is CASSLEQASNAEAFF. CDR3 nucleotide sequence: TGTGCCAGCAGCTTGGAGCAGGCCTCTAACGCTGAAGCTTTCTTT.

The rearrangement joins TRBV5-1 to TRBJ2-1, with D possibly matching TRBD1 (5 bases). Trimming removed 0 bases from V and 6 bases from J, with 13 bases in between. Germline CDR1 and CDR2: SGHRS and YFSETQ. This CDR3 has 15 amino acids. The CDR3 DNA follows: TGCGCCAGCAGCTTGGGAGCAGGGCAGTCCAATGAGCAGTTCTTC. It translates to CASSLGAGQSNEQFF.

The rearrangement joins TRBV15 to TRBJ1-5; D is perhaps TRBD1 (6 bases). The CDR3 has 19 amino acids. Germline assignment: CDR1 LNHNV and CDR2 YYDKDF (reference sequence). V was trimmed by 5 bases and J by 0 bases, leaving 23 bases between them. CDR3 region: CATSRPNDRSKYSNQPQHF. The CDR3 DNA reads TGTGCCACCAGCCGACCCAACGACAGGTCAAAGTATAGCAATCAGCCCCAGCATTTT.

The V and J genes are TRBV5-4 and TRBJ2-5, with D perhaps TRBD2 (5 bases). The germline CDR1 and CDR2 sequences are SGHNT and YYREEE (reference sequence). Between the trimmed V and J ends, which lost 0 bases and 5 bases, there was a span of 11 bases. The CDR3 has 14 residues. The CDR3 DNA follows: TGTGCCAGCAGCTTGGATTTCCGCGGGGAGACCCAGTACTTC. This encodes CASSLDFRGETQYF.

This chain joins TRBV5-1 and TRBJ2-7; TRBD2 agrees at 8 bases. CDR3 length: 15 residues. The germline V gene has CDR1 SGHRS and CDR2 YFSETQ. Unmatched junction bases numbered 6, after V lost 2 bases and J lost 2 bases. The CDR3 region has the DNA TGCGCCAGCAGCTTAAGCACTAGCGGAACCTACGAGCAGTACTTC. It specifies CASSLSTSGTYEQYF.

This rearrangement joins TRBV24-1 to TRBJ2-1; the D is unclear. The CDR3 has 14 residues. CDR1 is KGHDR and CDR2 is SFDVKD in the germline V gene. The V end lost 0 bases, the J end lost 8 bases, and 10 bases lay between the germline ends. The CDR3: CATSDLKRGHEQFF. The CDR3 nucleotides are TGTGCCACCAGTGATTTGAAGAGAGGCCATGAGCAGTTCTTC.

The CDR3 is CAPGRGWNTEAFF. DNA of the CDR3: TGCGCCCCAGGGAGGGGCTGGAACACTGAAGCTTTCTTT. The rearrangement uses TRBV4-1 and TRBJ1-1; D might be TRBD1 (5 bases). Trimming left V 11 bases short and J 1 base short, with 14 bases between. Germline V lookup: CDR1 MGHRA, CDR2 YSYEKL. The CDR3 is made up of 13 amino acids.

The chain joins TRBV5-4 to TRBJ2-2; 9 bases fit TRBD1. The V segment lost 4 bases and the J segment 6 bases; nucleotides outside the gene matches: 1. This CDR3 has 13 residues. Germline-derived CDR1 and CDR2 are SGHNT and YYREEE (reference sequence). CDR3 protein: CASSGTGPGELFF. The CDR3 DNA sequence: TGTGCCAGCAGCGGGACAGGGCCCGGGGAGCTGTTTTTT. The variable domain in full, with the rest retrieved from reference TRBV5-4 and TRBJ2-2, is ETGVTQSPTHLIKTRGQQVTLRCSSQSGHNTVSWYQQALGQGPQFIFQYYREEENGRGNFPPRFSGLQFPNYSSELNVNALELDDSALYLCASSGTGPGELFFGEGSRLTVL.

This clone was seen a few times. The chain is built from TRBV9 and TRBJ1-6; TRBD1 is a possible D gene (5 bases). V lost 2 bases and J lost 9, with 15 bases in between. This CDR3 comprises 15 residues. Germline-derived CDR1 and CDR2 are SGDLS and YYNGEE. For the CDR3, the DNA is TGTGCCAGCAGCGTCCGTGGAGAAGGGGTTTCACCCCTCCACTTT. Its translation is CASSVRGEGVSPLHF.

The genes are TRBV27 and TRBJ1-2; D call uncertain. Germline V lookup: CDR1 MNHEY, CDR2 SMNVEV (reference sequence). The CDR3 has 15 residues. Trimming cost V 0 bases and J 4 bases, with 12 bases left between them. In nucleotides, the CDR3 is TGTGCCAGCAGTTTATCGGCGTGGGAGGGCTATGGCTACACCTTC. Its translation is CASSLSAWEGYGYTF.

The genes are TRBV5-1 and TRBJ2-4; 10 positions match TRBD1. V lost 0 bases, J lost 1 base, and 4 bases stayed unmatched. The CDR3 extends over 17 amino acids. Germline-derived CDR1 and CDR2 are SGHRS and YFSETQ. The CDR3 region has the DNA TGCGCCAGCAGCTTGGATGGGACAGGGGTGGCCAAAAACATTCAGTACTTC. It encodes CASSLDGTGVAKNIQYF.

The V and J genes are TRBV24-1 and TRBJ2-3; 14 positions agree with TRBD2. Germline CDR1 reads KGHDR; CDR2 reads SFDVKD. The CDR3 has 15 amino acids. J gave up 4 bases and V 7 bases, and 3 bases lay outside the gene matches. The CDR3: CATSGTSGGADTQYF. The CDR3 DNA is TGTGCCACCAGCGGGACTAGCGGGGGTGCAGATACGCAGTATTTT.

The V gene is TRBV14, the J gene TRBJ2-1; no firm D call. Trimming removed 4 bases at V and 4 bases at J, with 5 bases between. CDR1 SGHDN and CDR2 FVKESK come from the germline V gene. This CDR3 is built from 12 residues. CDR3 in amino acids: CASSPRYNEQFF. In DNA form, the CDR3 reads TGTGCCAGCAGCCCGAGGTACAATGAGCAGTTCTTC.

With regard to this clone: The same CDR3 arises from other DNA sequences in this sample as well. The V call is TRBV5-1, the J call TRBJ2-6; TRBD2 might be the D (5 bases). The V end lost 4 bases, the J end lost 3 bases, and 8 bases lay between the germline ends. This CDR3 comprises 14 residues. Germline CDR1 reads SGHRS; CDR2 reads YFSETQ. This CDR3 is CASSLGGGANVLTF. In DNA form, the CDR3 reads TGCGCCAGCAGCCTCGGAGGTGGGGCCAACGTCCTGACTTTC.

The chain has TRBV11-2 and TRBJ1-5; a weak D match, TRBD1 (6 bases). The CDR3 runs to 14 residues. Trimming stripped 1 base from V and 4 bases from J, with 8 bases between. Germline V gene data show CDR1 as SGHAT and CDR2 as FQNNGV. CDR3 sequence: CASSLGQGNQPQHF. For the CDR3, the DNA is TGTGCCAGCAGCTTAGGGCAGGGGAATCAGCCCCAGCATTTT.

This sequence joins TRBV6-5 and TRBJ2-5, with no clear D. The CDR3 totals 14 residues. V was pared by 1 base and J by 5 bases, with 11 bases between. The germline V gene encodes CDR1 MNHEY and CDR2 SVGAGI. The CDR3 coding sequence is TGTGCCAGCAGTTACTTTGACGGGTTGGAGACCCAGTACTTC. Its protein is CASSYFDGLETQYF.

This clone was seen at least ten times. The gene calls are TRBV19 and TRBJ1-4, with 8 bases fitting TRBD1. The germline V gene encodes CDR1 LNHDA and CDR2 SQIVND (reference sequence). The CDR3 has 14 residues. The V and J ends lost 4 bases and 8 bases, in that order; junction bases with no gene match: 6. CDR3 sequence: CASSKDRADEKLFF. The CDR3 DNA reads as TGTGCCAGTAGTAAGGACAGGGCCGACGAAAAACTGTTTTTT.

Regarding this clone: Other DNA variants within this sample encode the same CDR3. The chain is built from TRBV14 and TRBJ2-7, with TRBD1 as a possible D gene (6 bases). Per the germline V gene, CDR1 is SGHDN and CDR2 is FVKESK. Trimming pared 5 bases from V and 7 bases from J, leaving 9 bases between. The CDR3 contains 11 residues. The CDR3 DNA reads TGTGCCAGCAGCTCGCAGGGGGAGCAGTACTTC. Translating it yields CASSSQGEQYF.